The clone carrying this TCR beta chain was recorded a few times. The antigen is unknown. The donors formed part of the approximately 130-subject validation cohort, distinct from the roughly 700-subject first cohort. The data were taken from a study of cytomegalovirus exposure and HLA in healthy donors. Study background: The same platform was used for the 110 or so validation repertoires as for the 650 to 700 first-cohort repertoires, as reported in a later analysis. Study-wide results and caveats: Listed as cytomegalovirus-associated were 150 or so TCR beta chains. Rarity held for most TCR sequences, but there were some public TCRs that occurred in many donors.

TCRdb's copy holds only in-frame clones and misses some; the assay was immunoSEQ multiplex PCR. The repertoire holds fewer than 250,000 clones, with 86% as singletons. This sequence originates from a woman aged 18-29 years in good health and CMV-seronegative. The material sequenced was PBMCs.

The CDR3 DNA reads as TGTGCCAGCAGCTTGGGGGGGCGCAATCAGCCCCAGCATTTT. Translated, it gives CASSLGGRNQPQHF. This rearrangement joins TRBV5-4 to TRBJ1-5, with D perhaps TRBD1 (6 bases). The V end was cut by 0 bases, the J end by 2 bases, with 6 bases between. CDR3 size: 14 residues. The germline CDR1 and CDR2 sequences are SGHNT and YYREEE (reference sequence).